One and the same sample provided the 6 T cell receptor beta chains below, sequenced in a study of T cells in Graves' hyperthyroidism and ophthalmopathy. The CDR3 regions of TCR beta were amplified from RNA transcripts. The HTBI primer set served for first-round RT-PCR of the TCR CDR3. TCRdb itself ran the multiplex PCR reads through MiXCR, one entry per CDR3 protein. Of some 350,000 distinct CDR3 sequences detected, approximately 15% appear once; the ten largest clones hold 25% to 35%. Specimen: blood. These receptors originate from a woman aged 18 to 35 with Graves' hyperthyroidism that later progressed to Graves' ophthalmopathy.

This clonotype was counted many times. The genes are TRBV7-9 and TRBJ2-2; D ambiguous. With 0 bases removed from V and 6 bases from J, the gap between germline ends came to 17 bases. This CDR3 has 17 residues. Germline V gene sequence: CDR1 SEHNR, CDR2 FQNEAQ (reference sequence). The CDR3 loop reads CASSLARSSSSAGELFF. CDR3 sequence (DNA): TGTGCCAGCAGCTTAGCACGGAGTAGTTCCTCGGCCGGGGAGCTGTTTTTT. Based on the CDR3 plus reference TRBV7-9 and TRBJ2-2, the full variable domain is DTGVSQNPRHKITKRGQNVTFRCDPISEHNRLYWYRQTLGQGPEFLTYFQNEAQLEKSRLLSDRFSAERPKGSFSTLEIQRTEQGDSAMYLCASSLARSSSSAGELFFGEGSRLTVL.

This chain links TRBV28 with TRBJ2-7; possible D gene TRBD2, 5 bases. The V and J ends lost 3 bases and 6 bases respectively, with 21 bases between them. Germline lookup yields CDR1 MDHEN and CDR2 SYDVKM. The CDR3 runs 16 residues. CDR3 DNA: TGTGCCAGCAGTTTGGGTGGGCCCGGGGAACTCTGCGAGCAGTACTTC. Residues: CASSLGGPGELCEQYF.

This clonotype was recorded many times. The genes are TRBV2 and TRBJ2-7, with 8 positions matching TRBD2. CDR1 SNHLY and CDR2 FYNNEI come from the germline V gene. There are 14 residues in the CDR3. J gave up 10 bases and V 6 bases, and 14 bases lay outside the gene matches. The chain's CDR3 is CASRIAGTVGRQYF. CDR3 DNA sequence: TGTGCCAGCAGGATAGCGGGAACAGTCGGACGTCAGTACTTC.

V and J are TRBV15 and TRBJ2-6, with no clear D. CDR3 length equals 16 residues. Germline CDR1 reads LNHNV; CDR2 reads YYDKDF (reference sequence). V lost 4 bases, J lost 0 bases, and 10 bases lay in between. The CDR3 spells CATSKLTFSGANVLTF. The CDR3 bases are TGTGCCACCAGCAAGCTGACGTTCTCTGGGGCCAACGTCCTGACTTTC.

This chain links TRBV28 with TRBJ2-2; maybe TRBD2 (5 bases). CDR1 is MDHEN and CDR2 is SYDVKM in the germline V gene. This CDR3 has 16 amino acids. The V gene lost 2 bases and the J gene lost 7 bases, with 17 bases spanning the gap. The DNA for the CDR3 is TGTGCCAGCAGTTTACTCGGTGGAGGAGCCGGCGGGGAGCTGTTTTTT. Encoded protein: CASSLLGGGAGGELFF. Based on the CDR3 plus reference TRBV28 and TRBJ2-2, the full variable domain is DVKVTQSSRYLVKRTGEKVFLECVQDMDHENMFWYRQDPGLGLRLIYFSYDVKMKEKGDIPEGYSVSREKKERFSLILESASTNQTSMYLCASSLLGGGAGGELFFGEGSRLTVL.

This chain links TRBV25-1 with TRBJ2-1; D may be TRBD1 or TRBD2 (5 bases each). V was clipped by 4 bases and J by 6 bases, with 10 bases between them. The CDR3 is 13 residues long. Germline CDR1 MGHDK, CDR2 SYGVNS. The CDR3 DNA is TGTGCCAGCAGTGCTTCCGGGACCAATGAGCAGTTCTTC. It codes for CASSASGTNEQFF.